The 10 T cell receptor beta chains listed next were all sequenced from one sample in a study of blood T cell repertoires in COVID-19. The protocol was immunoSEQ multiplex PCR, while the TCRdb copy is restricted to in-frame clones and leaves out a portion. The data show around 230,000 clones, around 85% seen once. The sequenced sample was peripheral blood. The receptors were sampled from a man aged 35-49 years with acute or convalescent COVID-19.

V gene TRBV5-4 combines with J gene TRBJ1-5; 7 bases fit TRBD1. The trim removed 0 bases at V and 3 bases at J, leaving 6 bases unmatched. The CDR3 length is 16 residues. The germline gives CDR1 SGHNT, CDR2 YYREEE (reference sequence). The CDR3 loop is CASSLDGQAYNQPQHF. CDR3 nucleotides: TGTGCCAGCAGCTTGGACGGACAGGCCTACAATCAGCCCCAGCATTTT.

This chain uses TRBV19 with TRBJ2-5, with D perhaps matching TRBD1 (6 bases). The CDR3 is 15 amino acids. Trimming removed 3 bases from V and 2 bases from J, with 13 bases in between. Germline CDR1 reads LNHDA; CDR2 reads SQIVND (reference sequence). The CDR3 protein is CASSIVQGSQETQYF. As DNA, the CDR3 is TGTGCCAGTAGTATTGTCCAGGGGTCGCAAGAGACCCAGTACTTC. Variable domain in full (rest from reference TRBV19 and TRBJ2-5): DGGITQSPKYLFRKEGQNVTLSCEQNLNHDAMYWYRQDPGQGLRLIYYSQIVNDFQKGDIAEGYSVSREKKESFPLTVTSAQKNPTAFYLCASSIVQGSQETQYFGPGTRLLVL.

In DNA form, the CDR3 reads TGTGCCACCAGTGATTTGGGTCACAGCGGTAGGGACACAGATACGCAGTATTTT. Translating it yields CATSDLGHSGRDTDTQYF. The V and J genes are TRBV24-1 and TRBJ2-3; a weak D match, TRBD2 (5 bases). This CDR3 has 18 amino acids. Per the germline V gene, CDR1 is KGHDR and CDR2 is SFDVKD. V was clipped by 0 bases and J by 2 bases, with 17 bases between them.

V usage is TRBV5-6 and J usage is TRBJ2-7, with D possibly matching TRBD2 (5 bases). Trimming took off 1 base at V and 3 bases at J, with 11 bases between the two ends. Germline lookup yields CDR1 SGHDT and CDR2 YYEEEE. The CDR3 consists of 14 residues. The chain's CDR3 is CASSLRESNYEQYF. CDR3 in DNA: TGTGCCAGCAGCTTGCGGGAAAGTAACTACGAGCAGTACTTC. Together with reference TRBV5-6 and TRBJ2-7, the CDR3 gives the full variable domain: DAGVTQSPTHLIKTRGQQVTLRCSPKSGHDTVSWYQQALGQGPQFIFQYYEEEERQRGNFPDRFSGHQFPNYSSELNVNALLLGDSALYLCASSLRESNYEQYFGPGTRLTVT.

The chain links TRBV28 to TRBJ1-2; D possibly corresponds to TRBD1 (6 bases). The CDR3 extends over 13 amino acids. The germline V and J ends were trimmed by 3 bases and 2 bases, with 7 bases remaining between them. Germline CDR1 reads MDHEN; CDR2 reads SYDVKM. The CDR3 sequence: CASSFRGNYGYTF. CDR3 nucleotides: TGTGCCAGCAGTTTTAGGGGGAACTATGGCTACACCTTC.

This chain uses TRBV3-1 (or the pseudogene TRBV3-2) with TRBJ2-7, with D possibly TRBD2 on 5 matching bases. V dropped 0 bases and J dropped 0 bases, with 12 bases sitting between them. CDR3 size: 16 residues. Germline V gene sequence: CDR1 LGHDT, CDR2 YNNKEL (reference sequence). CDR3 bases: TGTGCCAGCAGCCAAGATTACGAGGGTTACTCCTACGAGCAGTACTTC. Its translation: CASSQDYEGYSYEQYF.

This sequence joins TRBV30 and TRBJ1-1, with 11 positions matching TRBD1. V trimming: 5 bases; J trimming: 4 bases; junction bases outside the gene matches: 9. The V gene's germline CDR1 is GTSNPN and CDR2 SVGIG (reference sequence). The CDR3 length is 15 residues. CDR3 nucleotides: TGTGCCTGGGACCCGGGACAGGGGGAGGGCACTGAAGCTTTCTTT. This codes for CAWDPGQGEGTEAFF. Full variable domain (outside the CDR3, taken from reference TRBV30 and TRBJ1-1): SQTIHQWPATLVQPVGSPLSLECTVEGTSNPNLYWYRQAAGRGLQLLFYSVGIGQISSEVPQNLSASRPQDRQFILSSKKLLLSDSGFYLCAWDPGQGEGTEAFFGQGTRLTVV.

This clone occurred once. This chain joins TRBV5-1 and TRBJ2-3; 10 bases agree with TRBD2. The CDR3 sequence is 17 residues long. V lost 2 bases and J lost 0; bases outside the gene matches: 6. Germline CDR1 reads SGHRS; CDR2 reads YFSETQ. CDR3 nucleotides: TGCGCCAGCAGCTTCATCAGCGGGAGGGATAGCACAGATACGCAGTATTTT. Protein: CASSFISGRDSTDTQYF.

The chain joins TRBV6-2 or TRBV6-3 to TRBJ2-3; D is perhaps TRBD2 (6 bases). The CDR3 has 12 residues. The germline V gene encodes CDR1 MNHEY and CDR2 SVGEGT. V dropped 5 bases and J dropped 8 bases, with 11 bases sitting between them. The CDR3 DNA is TGTGCCAGCAGTCATGGGACTCCTACGCAGTATTTT. Translating gives CASSHGTPTQYF.

The chain employs TRBV28 and TRBJ2-5; maybe TRBD2 (6 bases). The ends were cut back, 5 bases at V and 5 bases at J, with 27 bases in the middle. Germline V CDR1 and CDR2: MDHEN, SYDVKM. The CDR3 has 18 amino acids. The chain's CDR3 is CASSPPRAGGRRAETQYF. The CDR3 DNA reads as TGTGCCAGCAGTCCCCCCCGGGCCGGGGGACGCCGGGCGGAGACCCAGTACTTC.